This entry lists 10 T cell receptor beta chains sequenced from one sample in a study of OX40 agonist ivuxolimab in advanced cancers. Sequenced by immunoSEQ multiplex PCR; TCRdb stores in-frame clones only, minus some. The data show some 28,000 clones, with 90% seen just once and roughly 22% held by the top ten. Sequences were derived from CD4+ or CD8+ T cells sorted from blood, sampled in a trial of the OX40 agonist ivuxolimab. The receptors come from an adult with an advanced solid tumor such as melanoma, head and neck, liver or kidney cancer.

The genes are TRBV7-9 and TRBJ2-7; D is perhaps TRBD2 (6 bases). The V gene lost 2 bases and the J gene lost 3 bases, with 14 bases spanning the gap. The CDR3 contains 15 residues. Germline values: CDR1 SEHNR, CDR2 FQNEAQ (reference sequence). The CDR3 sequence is CASSLPSGYHYEQYF. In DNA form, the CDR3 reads TGTGCCAGCAGCTTACCGAGCGGGTATCACTACGAGCAGTACTTC.

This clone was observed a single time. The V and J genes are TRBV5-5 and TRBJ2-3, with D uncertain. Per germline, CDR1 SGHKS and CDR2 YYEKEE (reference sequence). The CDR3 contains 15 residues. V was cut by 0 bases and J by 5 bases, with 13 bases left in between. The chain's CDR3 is CASSLGELRGDTQYF. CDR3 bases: TGTGCCAGCAGCTTGGGTGAGCTACGAGGAGATACGCAGTATTTT.

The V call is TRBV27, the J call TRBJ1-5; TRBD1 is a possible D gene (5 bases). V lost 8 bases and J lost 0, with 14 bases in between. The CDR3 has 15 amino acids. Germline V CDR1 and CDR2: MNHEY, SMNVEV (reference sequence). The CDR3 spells CASAWGGDSNQPQHF. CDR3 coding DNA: TGTGCCAGCGCTTGGGGGGGGGATAGCAATCAGCCCCAGCATTTT.

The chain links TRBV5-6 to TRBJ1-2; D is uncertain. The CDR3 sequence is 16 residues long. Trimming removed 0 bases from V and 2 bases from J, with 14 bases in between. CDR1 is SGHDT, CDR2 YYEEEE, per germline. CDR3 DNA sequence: TGTGCCAGCAGCTTGGTGGGCACTTGGGGAAACTATGGCTACACCTTC. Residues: CASSLVGTWGNYGYTF.

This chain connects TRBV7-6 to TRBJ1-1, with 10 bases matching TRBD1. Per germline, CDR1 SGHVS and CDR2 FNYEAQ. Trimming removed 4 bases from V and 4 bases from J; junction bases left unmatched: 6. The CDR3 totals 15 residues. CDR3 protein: CASSSWTGGSTEAFF. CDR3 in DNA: TGTGCCAGCAGCTCGTGGACAGGGGGAAGCACTGAAGCTTTCTTT.

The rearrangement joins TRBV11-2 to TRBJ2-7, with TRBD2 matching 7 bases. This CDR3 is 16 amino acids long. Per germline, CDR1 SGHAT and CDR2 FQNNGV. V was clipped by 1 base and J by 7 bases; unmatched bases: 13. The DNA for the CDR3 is TGTGCCAGCAGCTTAGCCCAACAACACCGGGACTATGAGCAGTACTTC. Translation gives CASSLAQQHRDYEQYF.

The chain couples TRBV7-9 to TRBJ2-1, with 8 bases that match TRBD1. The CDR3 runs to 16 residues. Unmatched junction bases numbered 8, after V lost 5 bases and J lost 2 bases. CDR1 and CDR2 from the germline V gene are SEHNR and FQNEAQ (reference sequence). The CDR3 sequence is CASSPTTGGTYNEQFF. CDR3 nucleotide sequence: TGTGCCAGCAGCCCTACCACAGGGGGAACCTACAATGAGCAGTTCTTC.

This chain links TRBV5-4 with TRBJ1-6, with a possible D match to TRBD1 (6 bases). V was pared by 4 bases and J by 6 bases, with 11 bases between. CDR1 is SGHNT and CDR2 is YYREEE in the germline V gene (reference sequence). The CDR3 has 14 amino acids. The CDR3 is CASSLGQLNSPLHF. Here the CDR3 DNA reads TGTGCCAGCAGCCTAGGACAGCTTAATTCACCCCTCCACTTT.

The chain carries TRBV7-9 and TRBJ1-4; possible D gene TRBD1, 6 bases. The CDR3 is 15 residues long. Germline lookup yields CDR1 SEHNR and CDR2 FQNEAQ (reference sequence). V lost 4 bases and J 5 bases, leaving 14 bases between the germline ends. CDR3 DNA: TGTGCCAGCAGCTCCGAGGGGGGGGCCAATGAAAAACTGTTTTTT. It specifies CASSSEGGANEKLFF.

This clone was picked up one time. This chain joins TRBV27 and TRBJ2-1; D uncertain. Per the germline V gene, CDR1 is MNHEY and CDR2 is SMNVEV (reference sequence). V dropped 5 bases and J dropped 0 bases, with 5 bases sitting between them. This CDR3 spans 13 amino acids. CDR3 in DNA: TGTGCCAGCAGTATGGTCTCCTACAATGAGCAGTTCTTC. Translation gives CASSMVSYNEQFF.